The subject of this entry is one T cell receptor (beta chain). The data derive from a study of control samples from healthy donors and cancer patients. The germline V gene has CDR1 KGHSH and CDR2 LQKENI. The trim removed 3 bases at V and 4 bases at J, leaving 7 bases unmatched. The CDR3 extends over 17 amino acids. TCRdb keeps only in-frame clones here, not all; method: immunoSEQ multiplex PCR. Found here are 160,000 or so clones, over 90% of them singletons; the top ten hold more than 2%. This sequence joins TRBV18 and TRBJ2-5; 14 positions agree with TRBD2. Sequencing was done on a sample of blood. This receptor was identified in a man in his fifties in good health. The CDR3 loop reads CASSPFGTSGRGETQYF. The CDR3 nucleotides are TGTGCCAGCTCACCCTTCGGGACTAGCGGGAGAGGAGAGACCCAGTACTTC.